These 23 T cell receptor beta chains were all obtained from the same sample, sequenced in a study of T cell changes during pregnancy in multiple sclerosis. Measured with immunoSEQ multiplex PCR; TCRdb has only the in-frame clones, and not every one. This table holds about 120,000 clones, approximately 94% found once. Source: peripheral blood, taken before pregnancy. These TCRs come from a female donor with multiple sclerosis, enrolled in a pregnancy study.

This clone has only one observation. This rearrangement joins TRBV7-3 to TRBJ1-2, with 9 bases aligning to TRBD1. The J segment lost 7 bases and the V segment lost 5 bases, leaving 5 bases of the junction unmatched. Germline V lookup: CDR1 SGHTA, CDR2 FQGTGA. The CDR3 runs 13 residues. The CDR3 protein is CASSEGQGSGYTF. For the CDR3, the DNA is TGTGCCAGCAGCGAGGGACAGGGCTCTGGCTACACCTTC.

Notes on this clone: The sample contains more than one DNA sequence encoding this CDR3. The chain joins TRBV29-1 to TRBJ2-2; TRBD2 agrees at 11 bases. Germline trimming cut 7 bases from V and 2 bases from J; bases unmatched to any gene: 3. This CDR3 has 14 amino acids. Germline assignment: CDR1 SQVTM and CDR2 ANQGSEA. In DNA form, the CDR3 reads TGCAGCGCTGGGACTAGCGGTAACACCGGGGAGCTGTTTTTT. Its translation: CSAGTSGNTGELFF.

The V call is TRBV5-4, the J call TRBJ2-7; D unresolved. Germline-derived CDR1 and CDR2 are SGHNT and YYREEE (reference sequence). Trimming removed 1 base from V and 2 bases from J, with 10 bases in between. The CDR3 has 14 residues. The CDR3 loop is CASSLQAGTYEQYF. The CDR3 nucleotides read TGTGCCAGCAGCTTGCAGGCAGGTACCTACGAGCAGTACTTC. Full variable domain (missing parts from reference TRBV5-4 and TRBJ2-7): ETGVTQSPTHLIKTRGQQVTLRCSSQSGHNTVSWYQQALGQGPQFIFQYYREEENGRGNFPPRFSGLQFPNYSSELNVNALELDDSALYLCASSLQAGTYEQYFGPGTRLTVT.

This chain joins TRBV14 and TRBJ2-2, with D unresolved. Between the trimmed V and J ends, which lost 5 bases and 5 bases, there was a span of 12 bases. CDR3 length equals 14 residues. CDR1 is SGHDN, CDR2 FVKESK, per germline. CDR3: CASSTRLDTGELFF. The CDR3 DNA sequence: TGTGCCAGCAGCACCCGACTCGATACCGGGGAGCTGTTTTTT.

The chain couples TRBV2 to TRBJ2-4; D unresolved. The CDR3 has 15 residues. Germline CDR1 reads SNHLY; CDR2 reads FYNNEI. V was pared by 4 bases and J by 0 bases, with 10 bases between. The CDR3 nucleotides are TGTGCCAGCAGTGGAGACTTTCTAGCCAAAAACATTCAGTACTTC. Translating gives CASSGDFLAKNIQYF.

The chain has TRBV5-1 and TRBJ2-2; 10 bases match TRBD1. V lost 0 bases, J lost 6 bases, and 8 bases stayed unmatched. This CDR3 spans 17 amino acids. Germline CDR1 reads SGHRS; CDR2 reads YFSETQ. The CDR3 sequence is CASSLVGQGVRAGELFF. The CDR3 bases are TGCGCCAGCAGCTTGGTTGGACAGGGGGTAAGGGCCGGGGAGCTGTTTTTT.

This rearrangement joins TRBV19 to TRBJ2-1, with 11 positions matching TRBD2. Germline-derived CDR1 and CDR2 are LNHDA and SQIVND (reference sequence). J lost 6 bases, V lost 4 bases, and 8 bases had no gene match. The CDR3 is 16 residues long. CDR3 bases: TGTGCCAGTAGTAAAATAGCGGGGGGGCCTGGCAATGAGCAGTTCTTC. The encoded protein is CASSKIAGGPGNEQFF.

This chain connects TRBV10-3 to TRBJ2-3; weak D call: TRBD2 (5 bases). CDR1 is ENHRY, CDR2 SYGVKD, per germline. The V gene lost 6 bases and the J gene lost 6 bases, with 13 bases spanning the gap. CDR3 length: 13 residues. The CDR3 DNA reads as TGTGCCATCAGATCAGACCGCGGGGATACGCAGTATTTT. Encoded protein: CAIRSDRGDTQYF.

The V and J genes are TRBV28 and TRBJ2-1; perhaps TRBD2 as D (5 bases). The V end lost 3 bases, the J end lost 12 bases, and 12 bases lay between the germline ends. Germline CDR1 reads MDHEN; CDR2 reads SYDVKM. This CDR3 has 12 residues. CDR3 DNA: TGTGCCAGCAGTTTGAGGGATTGGGTGCAGTTCTTC. Translated, it gives CASSLRDWVQFF.

CDR3 residues: CASSSQGGEKLFF. CDR3 nucleotides: TGCGCCAGCAGCAGCCAGGGTGGTGAAAAACTGTTTTTT. The chain recombines TRBV5-1 with TRBJ1-4; D might be TRBD1 (5 bases). The CDR3 runs to 13 residues. Trimming removed 4 bases at V and 7 bases at J, with 11 bases between. CDR1 SGHRS and CDR2 YFSETQ come from the germline V gene.

The gene calls are TRBV9 and TRBJ1-2; D might be TRBD1 (5 bases). The V end was cut by 0 bases, the J end by 5 bases, with 20 bases between. The CDR3 spans 17 residues. Germline CDR1 reads SGDLS; CDR2 reads YYNGEE. CDR3 DNA: TGTGCCAGCAGCGTAGGGGGGGGGACTATGTTCCCATATGGCTACACCTTC. It encodes CASSVGGGTMFPYGYTF.

The V gene is TRBV5-4, the J gene TRBJ2-7; TRBD2 might be the D (6 bases). The germline CDR1 and CDR2 sequences are SGHNT and YYREEE (reference sequence). Between the trimmed V and J ends, which lost 5 bases and 0 bases, there was a span of 15 bases. This CDR3 region has 15 residues. The CDR3 region has the DNA TGTGCCAGCAGTAAGGGCGGGGATAGCTCCTACGAGCAGTACTTC. Translating it yields CASSKGGDSSYEQYF.

This clone was observed a single time. The V and J genes are TRBV5-1 and TRBJ2-2; D is possibly TRBD2 (6 bases). The CDR3 runs to 15 residues. The V and J ends lost 7 bases and 0 bases respectively, with 13 bases between them. Germline CDR1 reads SGHRS; CDR2 reads YFSETQ. This CDR3 reads CASSPGDANTGELFF. CDR3 in DNA: TGCGCCAGCTCTCCGGGGGACGCGAACACCGGGGAGCTGTTTTTT. The variable domain in full, with the rest retrieved from reference TRBV5-1 and TRBJ2-2, is KAGVTQTPRYLIKTRGQQVTLSCSPISGHRSVSWYQQTPGQGLQFLFEYFSETQRNKGNFPGRFSGRQFSNSRSEMNVSTLELGDSALYLCASSPGDANTGELFFGEGSRLTVL.

The V call is TRBV2, the J call TRBJ1-1; weak D call: TRBD1 (6 bases). With 7 bases removed from V and 5 bases from J, the gap between germline ends came to 20 bases. CDR3 length: 15 amino acids. In germline, CDR1 is SNHLY, CDR2 FYNNEI. CDR3 sequence: CASTEGPGAGTEAFF. Written as DNA, the CDR3 is TGTGCCAGCACCGAAGGTCCAGGGGCAGGGACTGAAGCTTTCTTT.

V is TRBV4-2 and J is TRBJ1-3; tentative D call: TRBD1 (5 bases). Germline values: CDR1 LGHNA, CDR2 YNFKEQ. Between the trimmed V and J ends, which lost 0 bases and 0 bases, there was a span of 12 bases. The CDR3 covers 17 residues. This chain's CDR3 is CASSQDMGGSSGNTIYF. Written as DNA, the CDR3 is TGTGCCAGCAGCCAAGATATGGGGGGATCCTCTGGAAACACCATATATTTT.

The chain joins TRBV27 to TRBJ1-2, with 10 bases aligning to TRBD1. J was trimmed by 0 bases and V by 8 bases; bases with no gene match: 9. The V gene's germline CDR1 is MNHEY and CDR2 SMNVEV (reference sequence). The CDR3 has 16 amino acids. CDR3 region: CASGGTGVSSNYGYTF. The CDR3 bases are TGTGCCAGCGGGGGGACAGGGGTATCTTCTAACTATGGCTACACCTTC.

The chain carries TRBV6-4 and TRBJ2-3, with D perhaps TRBD2 (5 bases). The CDR3 is made up of 15 amino acids. Looked up from germline, CDR1 is MRHNA and CDR2 is SNTAGT. V lost 5 bases to trimming and J lost 2 bases, with 14 bases between them. The CDR3 is CASSPLGGLTDTQYF. CDR3 DNA: TGTGCCAGCAGTCCTCTCGGCGGACTCACAGATACGCAGTATTTT.

The chain combines TRBV11-2 with TRBJ1-1; D possibly corresponds to TRBD1 (6 bases). The V gene lost 1 base and the J gene lost 1 base, with 10 bases spanning the gap. There are 15 residues in the CDR3. Germline loops: CDR1 SGHAT, CDR2 FQNNGV. CDR3 DNA: TGTGCCAGCAGCTTAGCTTTGGGGGCGAACACTGAAGCTTTCTTT. This gives the protein CASSLALGANTEAFF.

This chain links TRBV5-1 with TRBJ2-2; possibly TRBD2 for D (6 bases). Looked up from germline, CDR1 is SGHRS and CDR2 is YFSETQ. The CDR3 is made up of 17 amino acids. Trimming took 3 bases from V and 6 from J, leaving 21 bases between them. This chain's CDR3 is CASSWSPSARGSGELFF. DNA of the CDR3: TGCGCCAGCAGCTGGTCCCCTAGCGCGAGAGGGTCCGGGGAGCTGTTTTTT.

The chain uses TRBV18 and TRBJ2-3; possibly TRBD2 for D (5 bases). The CDR3 totals 16 residues. Germline V gene sequence: CDR1 KGHSH, CDR2 LQKENI. V lost 3 bases to trimming and J lost 2 bases, with 15 bases between them. CDR3 nucleotide sequence: TGTGCCAGCTCACCGACGAGTGACGGGATCACAGATACGCAGTATTTT. Its translation: CASSPTSDGITDTQYF.

The DNA for the CDR3 is TGTGCCTGGAGGGGACTAGCGGGACCCACCGGGGAGCTGTTTTTT. This gives the protein CAWRGLAGPTGELFF. J is TRBJ2-2 and V is TRBV30, with 13 bases aligning to TRBD2. The V and J ends lost 3 bases and 4 bases, in that order; junction bases with no gene match: 2. CDR1 is GTSNPN, CDR2 SVGIG, per germline (reference sequence). The CDR3 has 15 residues.

CDR3 sequence: CASSPGGTTEAFF. The CDR3 DNA reads as TGCGCCAGCAGCCCGGGGGGGACCACTGAAGCTTTCTTT. This chain uses TRBV5-1 with TRBJ1-1, with D tentatively TRBD1 (5 bases). Germline CDR1 SGHRS, CDR2 YFSETQ. The CDR3 loop spans 13 amino acids. The ends were cut back, 4 bases at V and 4 bases at J, with 11 bases in the middle.

The V gene is TRBV5-4, the J gene TRBJ2-2; 8 bases align to TRBD2. Germline V gene lookup returns CDR1 SGHNT and CDR2 YYREEE (reference sequence). The CDR3 length is 15 residues. V dropped 0 bases and J dropped 4; count of bases not matched to a gene: 2. Here the CDR3 reads CASSLVAGGTGELFF. The CDR3 DNA reads TGTGCCAGCAGCTTGGTTGCGGGGGGCACCGGGGAGCTGTTTTTT.